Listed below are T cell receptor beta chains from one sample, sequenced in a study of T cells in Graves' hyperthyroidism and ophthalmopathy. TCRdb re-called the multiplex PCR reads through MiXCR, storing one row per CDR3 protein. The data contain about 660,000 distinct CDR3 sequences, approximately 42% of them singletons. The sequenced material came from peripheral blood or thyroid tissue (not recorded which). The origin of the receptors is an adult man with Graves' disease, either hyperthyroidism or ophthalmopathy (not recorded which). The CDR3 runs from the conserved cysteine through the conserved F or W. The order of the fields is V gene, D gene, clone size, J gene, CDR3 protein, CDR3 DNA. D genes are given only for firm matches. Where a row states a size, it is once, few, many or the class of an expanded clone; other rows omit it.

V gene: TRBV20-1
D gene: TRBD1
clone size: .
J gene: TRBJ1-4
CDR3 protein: CSAKGARGEKLFF
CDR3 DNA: TGCAGTGCTAAGGGGGCGCGGGGTGAAAAACTGTTTTTT

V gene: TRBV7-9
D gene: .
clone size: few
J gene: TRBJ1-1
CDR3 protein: CASSSPGRDLNTEAFF
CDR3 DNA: TGTGCCAGCAGCTCCCCGGGTAGGGACTTGAACACTGAAGCTTTCTTT

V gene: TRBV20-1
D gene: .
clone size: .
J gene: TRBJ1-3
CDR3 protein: CSASPGISGNTIYF
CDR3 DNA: TGCAGTGCTAGCCCCGGGATCTCTGGAAACACCATATATTTT

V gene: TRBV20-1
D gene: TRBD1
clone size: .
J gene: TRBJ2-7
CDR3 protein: CSARPGQLSREQYF
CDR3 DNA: TGCAGTGCTAGACCGGGACAGTTATCCCGCGAGCAGTACTTC

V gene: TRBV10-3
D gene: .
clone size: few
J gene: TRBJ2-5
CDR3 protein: CAISGGANKETQYF
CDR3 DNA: TGTGCCATCAGTGGAGGAGCGAATAAAGAGACCCAGTACTTC

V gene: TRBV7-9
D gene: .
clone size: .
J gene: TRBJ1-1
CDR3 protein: CASSLNRQNTEASF
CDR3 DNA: TGTGCCAGCAGCTTAAATCGGCAGAACACTGAAGCTTCCTTT

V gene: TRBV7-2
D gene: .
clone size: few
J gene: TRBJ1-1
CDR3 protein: CASSPPWGDTNTEAFF
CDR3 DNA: TGTGCCAGCAGCCCCCCCTGGGGAGACACGAACACTGAAGCTTTCTTT

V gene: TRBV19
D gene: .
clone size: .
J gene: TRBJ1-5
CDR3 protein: CASSIWGDQPQHF
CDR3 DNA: TGTGCCAGTAGTATATGGGGGGATCAGCCCCAGCATTTT

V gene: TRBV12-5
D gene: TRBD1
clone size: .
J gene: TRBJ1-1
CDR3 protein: CASGLARQGGTEAFF
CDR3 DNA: TGTGCTAGTGGTTTGGCACGACAGGGTGGCACTGAAGCTTTCTTT

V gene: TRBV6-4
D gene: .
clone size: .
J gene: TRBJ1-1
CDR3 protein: CASSDLEGYTEAFF
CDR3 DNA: TGTGCCAGCAGTGACCTGGAAGGCTACACTGAAGCTTTCTTT

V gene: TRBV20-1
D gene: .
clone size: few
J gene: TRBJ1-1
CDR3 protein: CSAVRGNTEAFF
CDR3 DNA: TGCAGTGCTGTCAGGGGGAACACTGAAGCTTTCTTT

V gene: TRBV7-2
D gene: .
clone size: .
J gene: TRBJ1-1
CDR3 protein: CASSPRRMGAFF
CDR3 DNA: TGTGCCAGCAGCCCACGACGGATGGGAGCTTTCTTT